Each of the 17 T cell receptor beta chains below was sequenced from the same sample in a study of blood T cell repertoires in COVID-19. Using immunoSEQ multiplex PCR, the repertoire was profiled, and TCRdb retains in-frame clones only, with some absent. The sample contains fewer than 250,000 clones, around nine tenths of which appear only once. Sequencing input: peripheral blood. The receptors derive from a woman in her sixties or seventies who had recovered from COVID-19.

The chain joins TRBV5-6 to TRBJ2-3; 13 bases fit TRBD2. V lost 4 bases, J lost 5 bases, and 7 bases stayed unmatched. Germline V gene lookup returns CDR1 SGHDT and CDR2 YYEEEE. This CDR3 spans 16 amino acids. The CDR3 DNA is TGTGCCAGCAGCCCTGGGACTAGCGGGGACCTAGATACGCAGTATTTT. Amino acid sequence: CASSPGTSGDLDTQYF.

This CDR3 reads CASSGQFYEQYF. CDR3 sequence (DNA): TGTGCCAGCAGCGGCCAGTTCTACGAGCAGTACTTC. The chain is built from TRBV14 and TRBJ2-7; D call uncertain. The V gene lost 5 bases and the J gene lost 3 bases, with 8 bases spanning the gap. The length of the CDR3 is 12 residues. From germline, CDR1 is SGHDN and CDR2 FVKESK.

This chain connects TRBV7-2 to TRBJ1-2; TRBD1 matches at 8 bases. Unmatched junction bases numbered 10, after V lost 8 bases and J lost 8 bases. CDR1 is SGHTA and CDR2 is FQGNSA in the germline V gene. This CDR3 contains 13 residues. CDR3 nucleotide sequence: TGTGCCAGCTCTGAAACAGGGGGTACAGGCTACACCTTC. It codes for CASSETGGTGYTF.

V usage is TRBV5-1 and J usage is TRBJ2-3; 9 bases align to TRBD2. CDR1 and CDR2 (germline): SGHRS, YFSETQ. This CDR3 contains 16 residues. The J segment lost 3 bases and the V segment lost 0 bases, leaving 5 bases of the junction unmatched. The CDR3 bases are TGCGCCAGCAGCTTGGAGGCGGGGGGGCTGACAGATACGCAGTATTTT. This codes for CASSLEAGGLTDTQYF.

The chain is built from TRBV3-1 (or the pseudogene TRBV3-2) and TRBJ2-7, with D perhaps TRBD1 (5 bases). V was pared by 2 bases and J by 4 bases, with 18 bases between. Germline V CDR1 and CDR2: LGHDT, YNNKEL (reference sequence). The length of the CDR3 is 16 residues. The CDR3 reads CASSQRGSRSQYEQYF. The DNA of the CDR3 is TGTGCCAGCAGCCAAAGGGGCTCCAGAAGTCAGTACGAGCAGTACTTC.

The gene calls are TRBV7-2 and TRBJ2-7, with a weak D call TRBD2 (5 bases). This CDR3 spans 14 amino acids. Trimming took 4 bases from V and 0 from J, leaving 10 bases between them. In germline, CDR1 is SGHTA, CDR2 FQGNSA. The CDR3 protein is CASSSGISSYEQYF. In DNA form, the CDR3 reads TGTGCCAGCAGCTCCGGGATCAGCTCCTACGAGCAGTACTTC.

This chain connects TRBV4-1 to TRBJ2-2; D might be TRBD1 (7 bases). V lost 1 base, J lost 8 bases, and 20 bases lay in between. Germline V CDR1 and CDR2: MGHRA, YSYEKL. The CDR3 loop spans 17 amino acids. The CDR3 sequence: CASSQVWSEGANGELFF. The CDR3 DNA reads TGCGCCAGCAGCCAAGTCTGGTCGGAGGGGGCGAATGGGGAGCTGTTTTTT.

V gene TRBV19 combines with J gene TRBJ2-3; 7 bases line up with TRBD2. The CDR3 is 13 residues long. CDR1 and CDR2 (germline): LNHDA, SQIVND (reference sequence). J lost 2 bases, V lost 11 bases, and 7 bases had no gene match. CDR3 loop: CALGEGDTDTQYF. DNA of the CDR3: TGTGCCCTGGGGGAGGGAGACACAGATACGCAGTATTTT. Drawing the rest from reference TRBV19 and TRBJ2-3, the complete variable domain is DGGITQSPKYLFRKEGQNVTLSCEQNLNHDAMYWYRQDPGQGLRLIYYSQIVNDFQKGDIAEGYSVSREKKESFPLTVTSAQKNPTAFYLCALGEGDTDTQYFGPGTRLTVL.

The chain couples TRBV4-3 to TRBJ2-2, with TRBD1 identical over 8 bases. This CDR3 has 17 residues. V lost 4 bases to trimming and J lost 5 bases; unmatched junction nucleotides: 12. Looked up from germline, CDR1 is LGHNA and CDR2 is YSLEER. DNA for the CDR3: TGCGCCAGCAGCCCAGGGGCCGCAGGGGGCCGGACCGGGGAGCTGTTTTTT. This sequence encodes CASSPGAAGGRTGELFF.

Comments on this clone: The same CDR3 can be traced to other DNA sequences in this sample. This sequence joins TRBV4-1 and TRBJ1-2, with a weak D call TRBD1 (6 bases). The CDR3 spans 14 residues. CDR1 is MGHRA and CDR2 is YSYEKL in the germline V gene. Trimming shortened V by 0 bases and J by 2 bases, and 7 bases separated the two germline ends. CDR3 sequence reads: CASSQETGNYGYTF. The CDR3 nucleotides are TGCGCCAGCAGCCAAGAAACAGGGAACTATGGCTACACCTTC.

The V call is TRBV1, the J call TRBJ1-6; the D call TRBD1 from the table was never checked on the DNA. TRBV1 is a documented pseudogene. This CDR3 contains 13 residues. The CDR3 DNA reads TGCACCAGCAGCCAGGACAGGGTTACACCCCTCCACTTT. Translating it yields CTSSQDRVTPLHF.

The rearrangement uses TRBV9 and TRBJ1-1, with D possibly matching TRBD1 (5 bases). Germline V lookup: CDR1 SGDLS, CDR2 YYNGEE. V was shortened by 4 bases and J by 1 base, with 14 bases between the two germline ends. The CDR3 loop spans 15 amino acids. The CDR3 bases are TGTGCCAGCAGCACCCGGACATCTTCGAACACTGAAGCTTTCTTT. Amino acid sequence: CASSTRTSSNTEAFF.

The rearrangement links TRBV7-3 to TRBJ1-2; D is unclear. The CDR3 extends over 15 amino acids. Between the trimmed V and J ends, which lost 4 bases and 4 bases, there was a span of 16 bases. The germline V gene has CDR1 SGHTA and CDR2 FQGTGA. The CDR3 DNA sequence: TGTGCCAGCAGCTATGGACCCACCGAGGGCTATGGCTACACCTTC. Encoded protein: CASSYGPTEGYGYTF.

The chain joins TRBV28 to TRBJ2-7, with 8 positions matching TRBD1. Germline assignment: CDR1 MDHEN and CDR2 SYDVKM. The V gene end was trimmed by 3 bases and the J gene end by 3 bases; junction bases not matched to a gene: 7. The length of the CDR3 is 15 residues. DNA of the CDR3: TGTGCCAGCAGTTTCAGGCAGGGGGCGGTCTACGAGCAGTACTTC. It yields the protein CASSFRQGAVYEQYF.

The CDR3 sequence: CSASFVLLGTF. CDR3 bases: TGCAGTGCTAGTTTCGTCCTGCTAGGCACCTTC. V is TRBV20-1 and J is TRBJ1-2, with unresolved D. Germline CDR1 and CDR2: DFQATT and SNEGSKA (reference sequence). The CDR3 extends over 11 amino acids. V shed 3 bases and J shed 13 bases, with 15 bases lying between them.

This chain links TRBV25-1 with TRBJ1-3; tentative D call: TRBD1 (5 bases). From germline, CDR1 is MGHDK and CDR2 SYGVNS. This CDR3 comprises 15 residues. With 4 bases removed from V and 0 bases from J, the gap between germline ends came to 10 bases. CDR3 loop: CASSAPGFSGNTIYF. The CDR3 bases are TGTGCCAGCAGTGCCCCAGGGTTCTCTGGAAACACCATATATTTT.

This chain links TRBV2 with TRBJ2-2; maybe TRBD1 (5 bases). Germline CDR1 and CDR2: SNHLY and FYNNEI. V was clipped by 5 bases and J by 5 bases, with 9 bases between them. The CDR3 runs to 13 residues. The CDR3: CASSTTATGELFF. CDR3 bases: TGTGCCAGCAGTACGACAGCAACCGGGGAGCTGTTTTTT.